This T cell receptor beta chain came from a study of cytomegalovirus exposure and HLA in healthy donors. Between the trimmed V and J ends, which lost 1 base and 7 bases, there was a span of 19 bases. This CDR3 has 17 residues. CDR1 LGHNA and CDR2 YSLEER come from the germline V gene. PCR was performed using 60 Vbeta and 13 Jbeta primers. Generated by immunoSEQ multiplex PCR, the TCRdb table keeps only in-frame clones and is missing some. The table counts about 130,000 clones; 1.5% to 2% lies in the top ten. Sequenced sample: PBMCs. The TCR originated in a man between 18 and 29 years old in good health and CMV-seronegative. The chain links TRBV4-3 to TRBJ1-4, with TRBD1 as a possible D gene (6 bases). CDR3 sequence: CASSQGRGPVGGEKLFF. DNA for the CDR3: TGCGCCAGCAGCCAAGGGAGAGGGCCGGTAGGGGGTGAAAAACTGTTTTTT.